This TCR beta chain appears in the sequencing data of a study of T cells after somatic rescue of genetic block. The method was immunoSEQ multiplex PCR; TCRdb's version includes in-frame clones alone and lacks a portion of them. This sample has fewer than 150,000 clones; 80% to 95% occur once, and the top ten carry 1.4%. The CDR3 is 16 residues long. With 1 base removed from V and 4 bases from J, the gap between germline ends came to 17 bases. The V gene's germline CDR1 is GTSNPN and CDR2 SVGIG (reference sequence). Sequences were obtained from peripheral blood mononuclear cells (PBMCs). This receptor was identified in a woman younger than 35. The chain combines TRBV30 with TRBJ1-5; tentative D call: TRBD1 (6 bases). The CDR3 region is CAWSDKGGGLNQPQHF. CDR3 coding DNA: TGTGCCTGGAGTGATAAAGGGGGGGGCCTTAATCAGCCCCAGCATTTT.